Detailed here is one T cell receptor beta chain. Antigen unknown. The sample is drawn from a study of T cells in localized non-small cell lung cancer. Profiling relied on immunoSEQ multiplex PCR, and the TCRdb table lists in-frame clones only, not all of them. This table has over 25,000 clones, about 90% appearing once. Study results and caveats: Tumor samples were not multi-region, leaving intratumor heterogeneity unexcluded. The greatest T cell clonality was found in uninvolved adjacent lung (higher than in tumor). Detection in adjacent lung was observed for a median roughly 57 of the top 100 tumor clones. Longer overall survival was associated with a higher density of T cells in the blood.

Specimen: peripheral blood, collected before any cancer treatment. The clonotype was recovered from a woman aged 35 to 69 with stage I lung adenocarcinoma.

The CDR3 protein is CASSWQNQPQHF. In DNA, the CDR3 is TGTGCCAGCAGCTGGCAGAATCAGCCCCAGCATTTT. This rearrangement joins TRBV5-6 to TRBJ1-5; D remains ambiguous. Trimming cost V 3 bases and J 4 bases, with 5 bases left between them. CDR1 is SGHDT and CDR2 is YYEEEE in the germline V gene. This CDR3 has 12 residues.